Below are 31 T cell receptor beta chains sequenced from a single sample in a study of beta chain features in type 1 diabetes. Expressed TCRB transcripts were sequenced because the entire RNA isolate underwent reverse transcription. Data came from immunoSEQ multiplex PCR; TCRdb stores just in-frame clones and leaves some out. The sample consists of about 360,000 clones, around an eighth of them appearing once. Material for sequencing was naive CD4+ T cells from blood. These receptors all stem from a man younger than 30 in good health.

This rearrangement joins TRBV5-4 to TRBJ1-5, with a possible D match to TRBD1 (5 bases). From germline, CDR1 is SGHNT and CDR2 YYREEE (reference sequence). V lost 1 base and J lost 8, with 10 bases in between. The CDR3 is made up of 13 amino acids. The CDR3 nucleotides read TGTGCCAGCAGCTTGAAAGGGGCAGAGCCCCAGCATTTT. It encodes CASSLKGAEPQHF.

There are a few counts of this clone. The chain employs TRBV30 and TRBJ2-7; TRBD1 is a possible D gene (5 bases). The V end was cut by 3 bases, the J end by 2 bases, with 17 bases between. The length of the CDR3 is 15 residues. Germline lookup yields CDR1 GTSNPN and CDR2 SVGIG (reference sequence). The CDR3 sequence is CAWSAPRVLTYEQYF. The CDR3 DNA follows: TGTGCCTGGAGCGCCCCCAGGGTCTTGACCTACGAGCAGTACTTC.

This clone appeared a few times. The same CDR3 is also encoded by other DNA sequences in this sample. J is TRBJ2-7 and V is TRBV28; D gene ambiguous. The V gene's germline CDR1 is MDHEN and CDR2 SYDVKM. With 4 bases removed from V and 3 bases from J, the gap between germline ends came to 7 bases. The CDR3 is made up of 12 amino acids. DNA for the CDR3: TGTGCCAGCAGTTCGGGTTACTACGAGCAGTACTTC. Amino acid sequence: CASSSGYYEQYF.

For the CDR3, the DNA is TGCGCCAGCAGCGACACTAGCGGGGGGGCAGAGTATACGCAGTATTTT. Translating gives CASSDTSGGAEYTQYF. The rearrangement joins TRBV5-1 to TRBJ2-3; 13 bases are a match to TRBD2. The CDR3 has 16 residues. Germline V CDR1 and CDR2: SGHRS, YFSETQ. V trimming: 4 bases; J trimming: 7 bases; junction bases outside the gene matches: 9.

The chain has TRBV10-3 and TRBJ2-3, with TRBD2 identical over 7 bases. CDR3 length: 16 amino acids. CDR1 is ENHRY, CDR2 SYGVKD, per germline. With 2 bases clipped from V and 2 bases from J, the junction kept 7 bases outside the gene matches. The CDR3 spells CAISEPGRVDTDTQYF. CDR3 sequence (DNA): TGTGCCATCAGTGAGCCAGGGAGGGTAGACACAGATACGCAGTATTTT.

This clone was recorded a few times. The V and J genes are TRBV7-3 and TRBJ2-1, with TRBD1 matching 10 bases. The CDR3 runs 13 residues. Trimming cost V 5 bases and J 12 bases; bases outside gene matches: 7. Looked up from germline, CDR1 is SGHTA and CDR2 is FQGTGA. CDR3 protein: CASSAGDRGVQFF. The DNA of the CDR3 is TGTGCCAGCAGCGCCGGGGACAGGGGAGTGCAGTTCTTC.

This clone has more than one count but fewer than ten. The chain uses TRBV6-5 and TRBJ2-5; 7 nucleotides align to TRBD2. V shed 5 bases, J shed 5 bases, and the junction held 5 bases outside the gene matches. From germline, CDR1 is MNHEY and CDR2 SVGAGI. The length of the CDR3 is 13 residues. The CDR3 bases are TGTGCCAGCAGTCCAGCGGGAAGGGAGACCCAGTACTTC. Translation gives CASSPAGRETQYF.

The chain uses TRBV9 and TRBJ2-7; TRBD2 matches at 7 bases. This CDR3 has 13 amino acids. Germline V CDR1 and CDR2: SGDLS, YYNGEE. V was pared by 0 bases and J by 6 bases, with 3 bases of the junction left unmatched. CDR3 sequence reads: CASSVGSGGEQYF. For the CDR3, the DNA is TGTGCCAGCAGCGTAGGATCGGGGGGCGAGCAGTACTTC.

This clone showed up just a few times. CDR3 bases: TGCAGCGTTCGACTAAGACTAGCGGGGGGGACCGGGGAGCTGTTTTTT. Its translation: CSVRLRLAGGTGELFF. J is TRBJ2-2 and V is TRBV29-1; 14 bases map to TRBD2. The CDR3 runs to 16 residues. The germline V gene encodes CDR1 SQVTM and CDR2 ANQGSEA. The ends lost 5 bases at V and 5 bases at J; junction bases unmatched: 7.

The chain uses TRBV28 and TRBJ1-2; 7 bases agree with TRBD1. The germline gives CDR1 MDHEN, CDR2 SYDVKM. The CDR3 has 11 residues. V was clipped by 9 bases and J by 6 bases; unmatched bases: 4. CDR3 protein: CASVTGNGYTF. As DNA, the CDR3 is TGTGCCAGTGTGACAGGGAATGGCTACACCTTC.

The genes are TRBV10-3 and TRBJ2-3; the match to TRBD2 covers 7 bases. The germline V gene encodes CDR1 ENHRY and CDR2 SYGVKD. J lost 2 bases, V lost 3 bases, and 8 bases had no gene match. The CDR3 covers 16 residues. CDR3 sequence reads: CAISDGASGYTDTQYF. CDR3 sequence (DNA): TGTGCCATCAGTGACGGGGCTAGCGGATACACAGATACGCAGTATTTT.

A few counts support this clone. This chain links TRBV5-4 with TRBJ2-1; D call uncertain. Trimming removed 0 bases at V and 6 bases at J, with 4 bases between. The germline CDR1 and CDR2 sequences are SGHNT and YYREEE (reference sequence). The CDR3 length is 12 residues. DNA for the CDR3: TGTGCCAGCAGCTTGGATAGCAATGAGCAGTTCTTC. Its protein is CASSLDSNEQFF.

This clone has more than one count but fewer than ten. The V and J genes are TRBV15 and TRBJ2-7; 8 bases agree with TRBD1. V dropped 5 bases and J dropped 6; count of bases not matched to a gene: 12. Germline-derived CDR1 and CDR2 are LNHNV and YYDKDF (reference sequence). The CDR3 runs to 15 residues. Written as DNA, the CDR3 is TGTGCCACCAGCCCCTCCCCCGGACAGGGTGGCGAGCAGTACTTC. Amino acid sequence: CATSPSPGQGGEQYF.

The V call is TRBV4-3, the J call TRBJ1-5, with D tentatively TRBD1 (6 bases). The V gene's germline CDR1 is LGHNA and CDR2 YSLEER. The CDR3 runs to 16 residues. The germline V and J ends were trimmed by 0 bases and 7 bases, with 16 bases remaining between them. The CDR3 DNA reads TGCGCCAGCAGCCAAGAAGGCGGGGGGGCTGGGCAGCCCCAGCATTTT. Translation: CASSQEGGGAGQPQHF.

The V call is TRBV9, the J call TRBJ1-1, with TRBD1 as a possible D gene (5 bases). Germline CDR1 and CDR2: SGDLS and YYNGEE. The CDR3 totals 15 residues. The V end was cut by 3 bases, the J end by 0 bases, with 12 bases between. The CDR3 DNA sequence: TGTGCCAGCAGCGGCGGCGGGGCTTTGAACACTGAAGCTTTCTTT. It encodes CASSGGGALNTEAFF.

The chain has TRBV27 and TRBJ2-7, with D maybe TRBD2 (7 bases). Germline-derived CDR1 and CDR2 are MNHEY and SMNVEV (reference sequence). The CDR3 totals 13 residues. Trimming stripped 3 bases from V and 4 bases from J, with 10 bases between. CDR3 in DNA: TGTGCCAGCAGTTTCGGGGGGCGATACGAGCAGTACTTC. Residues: CASSFGGRYEQYF.

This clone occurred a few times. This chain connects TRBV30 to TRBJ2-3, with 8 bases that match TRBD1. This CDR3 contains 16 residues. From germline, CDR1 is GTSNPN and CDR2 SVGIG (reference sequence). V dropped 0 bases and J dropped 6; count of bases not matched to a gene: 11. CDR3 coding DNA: TGTGCCTGGAGTGTACCTGGACAGGGCCTTGGGGATACGCAGTATTTT. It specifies CAWSVPGQGLGDTQYF.

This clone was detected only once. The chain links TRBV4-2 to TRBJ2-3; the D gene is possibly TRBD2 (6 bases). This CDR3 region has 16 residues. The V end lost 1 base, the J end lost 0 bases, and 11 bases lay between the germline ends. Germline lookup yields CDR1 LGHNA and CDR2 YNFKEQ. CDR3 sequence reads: CASSQADRESTDTQYF. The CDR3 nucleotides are TGTGCCAGCAGCCAAGCTGACCGGGAGAGCACAGATACGCAGTATTTT.

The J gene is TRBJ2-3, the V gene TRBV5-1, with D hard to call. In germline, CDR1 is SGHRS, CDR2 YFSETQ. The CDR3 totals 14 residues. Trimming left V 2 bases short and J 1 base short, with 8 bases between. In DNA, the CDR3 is TGCGCCAGCAGCTTTAGATTTGGCACAGATACGCAGTATTTT. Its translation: CASSFRFGTDTQYF. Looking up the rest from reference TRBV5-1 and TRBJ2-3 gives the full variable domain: KAGVTQTPRYLIKTRGQQVTLSCSPISGHRSVSWYQQTPGQGLQFLFEYFSETQRNKGNFPGRFSGRQFSNSRSEMNVSTLELGDSALYLCASSFRFGTDTQYFGPGTRLTVL.

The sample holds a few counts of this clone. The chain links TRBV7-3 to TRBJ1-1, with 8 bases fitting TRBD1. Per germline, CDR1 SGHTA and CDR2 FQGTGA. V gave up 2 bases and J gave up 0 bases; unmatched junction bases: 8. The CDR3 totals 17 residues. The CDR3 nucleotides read TGTGCCAGCAGCTTAGACCCAGGGGGCGTATTGAACACTGAAGCTTTCTTT. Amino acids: CASSLDPGGVLNTEAFF.

The DNA of the CDR3 is TGTGCCAGCAGCCTGACTAGCGGGAGGAGGTCCTACGAGCAGTACTTC. Residues: CASSLTSGRRSYEQYF. The V gene is TRBV27, the J gene TRBJ2-7; 13 bases are shared with TRBD2. Looked up from germline, CDR1 is MNHEY and CDR2 is SMNVEV (reference sequence). After removal of 6 bases from V and 1 base from J, the junction contained 6 bases not matched to a gene. The CDR3 consists of 16 residues.

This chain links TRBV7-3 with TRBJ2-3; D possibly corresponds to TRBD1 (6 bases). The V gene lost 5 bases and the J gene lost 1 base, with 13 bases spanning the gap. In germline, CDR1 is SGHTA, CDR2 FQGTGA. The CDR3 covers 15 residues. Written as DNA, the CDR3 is TGTGCCAGCAGCACGGTTGGGGGCCGCACAGATACGCAGTATTTT. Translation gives CASSTVGGRTDTQYF.

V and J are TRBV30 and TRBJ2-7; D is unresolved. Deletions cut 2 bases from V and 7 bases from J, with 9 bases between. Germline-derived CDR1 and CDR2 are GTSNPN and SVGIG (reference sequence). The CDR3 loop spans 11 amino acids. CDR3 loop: CAWSRVSEQYF. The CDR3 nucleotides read TGTGCCTGGAGTCGGGTCAGTGAGCAGTACTTC.

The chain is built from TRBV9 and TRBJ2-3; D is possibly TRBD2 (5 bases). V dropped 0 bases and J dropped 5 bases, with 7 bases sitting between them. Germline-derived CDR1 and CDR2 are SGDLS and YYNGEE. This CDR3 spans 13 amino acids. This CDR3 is CASSVETKDTQYF. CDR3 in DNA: TGTGCCAGCAGCGTAGAGACTAAAGATACGCAGTATTTT. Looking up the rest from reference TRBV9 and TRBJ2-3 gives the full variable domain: DSGVTQTPKHLITATGQRVTLRCSPRSGDLSVYWYQQSLDQGLQFLIQYYNGEERAKGNILERFSAQQFPDLHSELNLSSLELGDSALYFCASSVETKDTQYFGPGTRLTVL.

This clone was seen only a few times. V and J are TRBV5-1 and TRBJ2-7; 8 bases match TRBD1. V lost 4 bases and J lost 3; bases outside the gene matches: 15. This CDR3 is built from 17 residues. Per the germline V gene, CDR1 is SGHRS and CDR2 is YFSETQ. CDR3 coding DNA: TGCGCCAGCAGCCCAGTCCCGGGACAGGTAGGGGGCTACGAGCAGTACTTC. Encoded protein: CASSPVPGQVGGYEQYF. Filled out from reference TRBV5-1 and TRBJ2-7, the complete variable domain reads KAGVTQTPRYLIKTRGQQVTLSCSPISGHRSVSWYQQTPGQGLQFLFEYFSETQRNKGNFPGRFSGRQFSNSRSEMNVSTLELGDSALYLCASSPVPGQVGGYEQYFGPGTRLTVT.

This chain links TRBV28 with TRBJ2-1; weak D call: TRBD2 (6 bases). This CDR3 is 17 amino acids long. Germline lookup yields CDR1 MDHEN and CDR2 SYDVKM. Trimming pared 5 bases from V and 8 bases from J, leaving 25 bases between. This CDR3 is CASSPYPVGGATDEQFF. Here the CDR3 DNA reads TGTGCCAGCAGTCCCTACCCGGTCGGGGGAGCCACGGATGAGCAGTTCTTC.

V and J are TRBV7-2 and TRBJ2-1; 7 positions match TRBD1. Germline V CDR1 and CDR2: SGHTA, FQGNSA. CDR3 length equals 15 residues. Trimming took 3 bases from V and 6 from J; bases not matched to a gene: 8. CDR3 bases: TGTGCCAGCAGCTTCACAGGGGTCATGGGCAATGAGCAGTTCTTC. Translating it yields CASSFTGVMGNEQFF.

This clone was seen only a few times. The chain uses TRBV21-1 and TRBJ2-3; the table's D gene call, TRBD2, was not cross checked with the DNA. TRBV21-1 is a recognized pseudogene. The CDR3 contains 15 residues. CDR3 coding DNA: TGTGCCAGCATTAAACGGGCGGGGGGCACAGATACGCAGTATTTT. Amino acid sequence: CASIKRAGGTDTQYF.

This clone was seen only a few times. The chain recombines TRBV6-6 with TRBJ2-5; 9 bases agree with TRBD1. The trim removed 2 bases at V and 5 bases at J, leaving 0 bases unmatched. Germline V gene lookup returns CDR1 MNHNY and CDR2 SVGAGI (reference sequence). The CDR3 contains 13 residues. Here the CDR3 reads CASSYGTGETQYF. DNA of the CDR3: TGTGCCAGCAGTTACGGGACAGGGGAGACCCAGTACTTC.

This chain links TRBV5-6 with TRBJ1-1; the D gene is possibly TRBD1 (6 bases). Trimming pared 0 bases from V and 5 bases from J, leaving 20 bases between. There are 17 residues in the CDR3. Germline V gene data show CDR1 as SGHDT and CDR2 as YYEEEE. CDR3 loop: CASSLGLRGRGGTEAFF. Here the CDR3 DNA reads TGTGCCAGCAGCTTGGGGCTCCGTGGCAGGGGAGGGACTGAAGCTTTCTTT.

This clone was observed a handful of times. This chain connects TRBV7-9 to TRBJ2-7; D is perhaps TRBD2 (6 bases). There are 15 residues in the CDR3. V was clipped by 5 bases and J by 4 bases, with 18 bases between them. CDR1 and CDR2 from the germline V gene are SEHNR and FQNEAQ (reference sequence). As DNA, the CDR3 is TGTGCCAGCAGCCTCCCCGTTGCGGCGGGATACGAGCAGTACTTC. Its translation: CASSLPVAAGYEQYF.